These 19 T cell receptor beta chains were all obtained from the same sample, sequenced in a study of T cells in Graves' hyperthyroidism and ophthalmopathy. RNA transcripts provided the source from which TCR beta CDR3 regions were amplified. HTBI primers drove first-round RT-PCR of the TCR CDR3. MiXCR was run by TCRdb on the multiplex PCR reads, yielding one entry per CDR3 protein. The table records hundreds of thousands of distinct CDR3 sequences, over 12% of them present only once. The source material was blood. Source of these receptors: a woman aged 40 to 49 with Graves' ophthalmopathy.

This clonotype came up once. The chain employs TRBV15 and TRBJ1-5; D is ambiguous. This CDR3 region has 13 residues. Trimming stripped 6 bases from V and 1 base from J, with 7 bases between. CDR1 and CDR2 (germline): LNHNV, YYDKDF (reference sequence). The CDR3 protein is CATSFRSNQPQHF. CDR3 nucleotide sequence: TGTGCCACCAGTTTTAGGAGCAATCAGCCCCAGCATTTT.

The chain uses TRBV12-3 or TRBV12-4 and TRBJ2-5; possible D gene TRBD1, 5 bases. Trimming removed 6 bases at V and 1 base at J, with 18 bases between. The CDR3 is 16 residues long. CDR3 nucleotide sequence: TGTGCCAGCAGCCCCAACGTCGGTAGGGGCCAAGAGACCCAGTACTTC. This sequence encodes CASSPNVGRGQETQYF.

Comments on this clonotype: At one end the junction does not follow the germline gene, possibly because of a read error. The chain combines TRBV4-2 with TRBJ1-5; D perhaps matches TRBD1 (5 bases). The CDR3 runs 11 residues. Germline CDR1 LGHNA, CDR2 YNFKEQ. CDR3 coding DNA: TGTGCCAGCAGCCAAGAGGGGGTGTGGTATTTT. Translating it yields CASSQEGVWYF.

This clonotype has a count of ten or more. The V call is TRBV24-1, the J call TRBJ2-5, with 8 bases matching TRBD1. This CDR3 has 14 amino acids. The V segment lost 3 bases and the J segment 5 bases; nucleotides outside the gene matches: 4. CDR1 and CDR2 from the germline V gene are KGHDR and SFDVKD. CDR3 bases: TGTGCCACCAGTGATCGACAGGGGAAGGAGACCCAGTACTTC. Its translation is CATSDRQGKETQYF.

DNA of the CDR3: TGTGCCAGCAGCCCCCGGGACAGGGTATGGGACGGGAGGGCCTACGAGCAGTACTTC. Translated: CASSPRDRVWDGRAYEQYF. The chain links TRBV11-2 to TRBJ2-7, with D perhaps matching TRBD1 (9 bases). Germline V gene lookup returns CDR1 SGHAT and CDR2 FQNNGV. V lost 5 bases to trimming and J lost 2 bases, with 28 bases between them. The CDR3 sequence is 19 residues long. The variable domain in full, completed from reference TRBV11-2 and TRBJ2-7, reads EAGVAQSPRYKIIEKRQSVAFWCNPISGHATLYWYQQILGQGPKLLIQFQNNGVVDDSQLPKDRFSAERLKGVDSTLKIQPAKLEDSAVYLCASSPRDRVWDGRAYEQYFGPGTRLTVT.

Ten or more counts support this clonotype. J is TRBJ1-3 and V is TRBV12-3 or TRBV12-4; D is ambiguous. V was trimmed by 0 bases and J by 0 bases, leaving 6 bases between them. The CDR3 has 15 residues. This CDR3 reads CASSLAPNSGNTIYF. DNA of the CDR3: TGTGCCAGCAGTTTAGCCCCAAACTCTGGAAACACCATATATTTT.

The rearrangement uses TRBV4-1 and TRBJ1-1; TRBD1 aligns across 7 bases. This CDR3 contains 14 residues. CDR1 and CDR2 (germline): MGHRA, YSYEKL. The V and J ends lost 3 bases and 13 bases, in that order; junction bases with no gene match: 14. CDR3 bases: TGCGCCAGCAGCCAGTTAAGGGACAGCGCCGAGGGTTTCTTT. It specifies CASSQLRDSAEGFF.

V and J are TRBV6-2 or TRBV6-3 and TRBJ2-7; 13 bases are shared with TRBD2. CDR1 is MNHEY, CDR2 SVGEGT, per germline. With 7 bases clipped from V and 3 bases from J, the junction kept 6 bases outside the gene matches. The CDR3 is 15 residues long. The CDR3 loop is CASKGTSGNLYEQYF. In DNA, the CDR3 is TGTGCCAGCAAAGGGACTAGCGGGAACCTCTACGAGCAGTACTTC.

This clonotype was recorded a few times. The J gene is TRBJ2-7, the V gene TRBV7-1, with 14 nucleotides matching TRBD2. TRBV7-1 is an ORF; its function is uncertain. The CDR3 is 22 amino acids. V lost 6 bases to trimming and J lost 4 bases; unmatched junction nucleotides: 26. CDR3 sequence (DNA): TGTGCCAGCAGTCTCAGACAGGGGACCCGACTAGCGGGAGGGCTGGTTGCATACGAGCAGTACTTC. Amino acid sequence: CASSLRQGTRLAGGLVAYEQYF.

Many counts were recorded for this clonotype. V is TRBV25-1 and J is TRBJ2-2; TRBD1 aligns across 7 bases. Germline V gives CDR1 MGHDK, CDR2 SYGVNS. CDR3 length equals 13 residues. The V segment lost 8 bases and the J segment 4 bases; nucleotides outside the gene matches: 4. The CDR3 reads CASGHRGTGELFF. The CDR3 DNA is TGTGCCAGCGGTCACAGGGGCACCGGGGAGCTGTTTTTT. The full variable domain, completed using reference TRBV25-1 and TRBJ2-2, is EADIYQTPRYLVIGTGKKITLECSQTMGHDKMYWYQQDPGMELHLIHYSYGVNSTEKGDLSSESTVSRIRTEHFPLTLESARPSHTSQYLCASGHRGTGELFFGEGSRLTVL.

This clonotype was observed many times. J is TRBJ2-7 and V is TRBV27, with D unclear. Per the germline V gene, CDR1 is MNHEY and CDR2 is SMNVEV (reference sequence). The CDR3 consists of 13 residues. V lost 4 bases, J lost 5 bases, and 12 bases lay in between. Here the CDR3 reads CASSSLRLDEQYF. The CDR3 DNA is TGTGCCAGCAGTTCCCTCCGTCTAGACGAGCAGTACTTC.

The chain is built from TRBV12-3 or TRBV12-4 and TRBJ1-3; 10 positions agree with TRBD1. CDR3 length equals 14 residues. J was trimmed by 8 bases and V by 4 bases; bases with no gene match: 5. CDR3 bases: TGTGCCAGCAGTTCCGGGACAGGGGTATACACCATATATTTT. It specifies CASSSGTGVYTIYF.

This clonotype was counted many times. The chain's CDR3 is CASSSESLAGYEQYF. In DNA form, the CDR3 reads TGCGCCAGCAGCTCAGAAAGTCTAGCGGGATACGAGCAGTACTTC. V gene TRBV5-1 combines with J gene TRBJ2-7, with 9 bases that match TRBD2. Germline V gene sequence: CDR1 SGHRS, CDR2 YFSETQ. CDR3 length: 15 amino acids. J gave up 4 bases and V 3 bases, and 8 bases lay outside the gene matches.

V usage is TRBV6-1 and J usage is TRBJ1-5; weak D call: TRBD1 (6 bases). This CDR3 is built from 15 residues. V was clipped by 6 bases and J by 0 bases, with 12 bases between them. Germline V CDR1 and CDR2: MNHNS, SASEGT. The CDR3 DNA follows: TGTGCCAGCAGGGACAGCCCCAGTAGCAATCAGCCCCAGCATTTT. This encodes CASRDSPSSNQPQHF.

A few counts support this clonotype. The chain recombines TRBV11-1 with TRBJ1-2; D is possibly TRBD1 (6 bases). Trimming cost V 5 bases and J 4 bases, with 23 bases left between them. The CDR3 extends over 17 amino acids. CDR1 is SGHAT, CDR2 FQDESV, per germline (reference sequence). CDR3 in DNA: TGTGCCAGCAGCCAAACTTACCTTGGGACATTTTCCTATGGCTACACCTTC. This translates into CASSQTYLGTFSYGYTF.

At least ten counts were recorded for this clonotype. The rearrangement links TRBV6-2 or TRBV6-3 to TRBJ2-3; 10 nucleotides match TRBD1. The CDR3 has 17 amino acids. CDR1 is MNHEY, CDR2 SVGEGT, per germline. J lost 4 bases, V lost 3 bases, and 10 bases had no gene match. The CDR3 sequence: CASSYSSRDRGSDTQYF. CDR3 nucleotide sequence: TGTGCCAGCAGTTATTCGTCCCGGGACAGGGGATCAGATACGCAGTATTTT.

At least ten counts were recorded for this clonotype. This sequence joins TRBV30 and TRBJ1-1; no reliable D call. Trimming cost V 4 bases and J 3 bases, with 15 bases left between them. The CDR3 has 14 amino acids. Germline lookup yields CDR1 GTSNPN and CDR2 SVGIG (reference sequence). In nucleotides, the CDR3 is TGTGCCTGGAACCCGGGGTTGGTGTACACTGAAGCTTTCTTT. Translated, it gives CAWNPGLVYTEAFF.

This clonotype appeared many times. The CDR3 DNA reads as TGTGCCACCCAGGGGGCGGACGAGCAGTACTTC. Residues: CATQGADEQYF. V gene TRBV10-3 combines with J gene TRBJ2-7; 8 nucleotides agree with TRBD1. V shed 10 bases, J shed 5 bases, and the junction held 4 bases outside the gene matches. CDR1 is ENHRY, CDR2 SYGVKD, per germline. The CDR3 totals 11 residues.

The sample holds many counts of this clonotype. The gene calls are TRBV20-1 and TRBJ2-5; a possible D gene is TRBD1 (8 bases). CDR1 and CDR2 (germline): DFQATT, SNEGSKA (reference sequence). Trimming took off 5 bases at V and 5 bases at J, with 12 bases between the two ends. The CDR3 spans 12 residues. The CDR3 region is CSAGQGGETQYF. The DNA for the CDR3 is TGCAGTGCTGGACAGGGAGGGGAGACCCAGTACTTC.